Sequencing of this TCR beta chain was carried out in a study of T-cell memory formation after mild COVID-19. TCRdb itself ran the 5' RACE reads through MiXCR, one entry per CDR3 protein. This sample has 100,000 to 130,000 distinct CDR3 sequences; approximately 15% occur once, and the top ten carry about 39%. CDR3 length: 13 residues. CDR1 SQVTM and CDR2 ANQGSEA come from the germline V gene. On this clonotype: One end of the junction does not line up with germline, which may come from a read error.

The origin of this receptor is a man between 18 and 29 years old who had mild COVID-19 (a few samples of this study predate the infection). Cell type and time point are not known. This sequence joins TRBV29-1 and TRBJ1-2; D not certain. Sequenced: PBMCs or a T cell subset sorted from them (not recorded which). CDR3 DNA sequence: TGCAGAGTTGACGCTGAGGTTAACTATGGCTACACCTTC. As protein: CRVDAEVNYGYTF.